The 24 T cell receptor beta chains below come from one sample, sequenced in a study of memory CD8 T cells in hepatitis C reinfection (dated by TCRdb to the late 2010s). Library generation was performed with the immunoSEQ multiplex PCR assay. What TCRdb holds here is the immuneACCESS table cut down to in-frame rearrangements. Part of the clones is not present; checked against another copy, under half of the missing clones reflect an unresolved V gene, and the others are unexplained. Counted in this sample were 120 or so clones; 65% to 70% of them appeared once. The top ten hold less than 40% of the sample. The sample's time point label, decoded: pre-reinfection, 55 to 20 weeks before reinfection detection. Sorted cells were sequenced directly ex vivo, without in vitro expansion prior to TCR sequencing. Material: HCV tetramer-positive CD8+ T cells sorted from blood. The cell subset or site tag for this specimen amounts to: HCV epitope-specific MHC class I tetramer+ CD8 T cells. The receptors come from a young woman with hepatitis C virus infection.

The J gene is TRBJ2-1, the V gene TRBV5-1; 15 bases agree with TRBD2. Germline CDR1 is SGHRS and CDR2 is YFSETQ. This CDR3 is 17 amino acids long. V lost 4 bases, J lost 2 bases, and 4 bases stayed unmatched. In DNA form, the CDR3 reads TGCGCCAGCAGCCCCTGGACTAGCGGGGGGGCCTACAATGAGCAGTTCTTC. This encodes CASSPWTSGGAYNEQFF. Based on the CDR3 plus reference TRBV5-1 and TRBJ2-1, the full variable domain is KAGVTQTPRYLIKTRGQQVTLSCSPISGHRSVSWYQQTPGQGLQFLFEYFSETQRNKGNFPGRFSGRQFSNSRSEMNVSTLELGDSALYLCASSPWTSGGAYNEQFFGPGTRLTVL.

The chain carries TRBV6-6 and TRBJ2-7; 7 bases are a match to TRBD1. CDR3 length: 14 residues. Trimming at V came to 2 bases and at J to 5 bases, leaving 6 bases not matched to a gene. The germline CDR1 and CDR2 sequences are MNHNY and SVGAGI (reference sequence). The CDR3 nucleotides read TGTGCCAGCAGTTACCGGGGACAGCTCGACGAGCAGTACTTC. As protein: CASSYRGQLDEQYF.

The gene calls are TRBV7-3 and TRBJ1-2, with unresolved D. Trimming took off 5 bases at V and 8 bases at J, with 15 bases between the two ends. CDR3 size: 13 residues. Looked up from germline, CDR1 is SGHTA and CDR2 is FQGTGA. CDR3 nucleotides: TGTGCCAGCAGCCTATCGTCGGGGTACGGCTACACCTTC. Translated: CASSLSSGYGYTF.

The chain combines TRBV6-5 with TRBJ2-7; 8 positions agree with TRBD2. The germline CDR1 and CDR2 sequences are MNHEY and SVGAGI. V shed 4 bases, J shed 3 bases, and the junction held 11 bases outside the gene matches. CDR3 length: 16 residues. CDR3 nucleotides: TGTGCCAGCAGTTCCATCGGGGGGGGGATCGACTACGAGCAGTACTTC. Translation gives CASSSIGGGIDYEQYF.

The chain joins TRBV2 to TRBJ2-7, with 9 positions matching TRBD1. The trim removed 3 bases at V and 0 bases at J, leaving 9 bases unmatched. CDR1 and CDR2 from the germline V gene are SNHLY and FYNNEI. CDR3 length: 17 residues. CDR3 residues: CASSDPLGQGFSYEQYF. CDR3 DNA sequence: TGTGCCAGCAGTGACCCCCTTGGACAGGGGTTCTCCTACGAGCAGTACTTC.

The rearrangement links TRBV29-1 to TRBJ2-3, with a tentative D call TRBD2 (5 bases). The CDR3 contains 15 residues. Trimming took 4 bases from V and 1 from J, leaving 15 bases between them. CDR1 is SQVTM, CDR2 ANQGSEA, per germline. CDR3 coding DNA: TGCAGCGTTGTTCCCTCTGCGGAGGGCACAGATACGCAGTATTTT. It translates to CSVVPSAEGTDTQYF.

The table lists this clone with a few counts. This rearrangement joins TRBV21-1 to TRBJ2-5; the table's TRBD2 call for D was not verified on the DNA. TRBV21-1 is reported as a pseudogene. The CDR3 has 15 residues. The CDR3 sequence: CASSTGLAAQETQYF. CDR3 sequence (DNA): TGTGCCAGCAGCACGGGACTAGCGGCCCAAGAGACCCAGTACTTC.

J is TRBJ1-5 and V is TRBV10-3; 7 bases fit TRBD1. CDR3 length: 15 amino acids. With 3 bases clipped from V and 4 bases from J, the junction kept 6 bases outside the gene matches. Germline V gives CDR1 ENHRY, CDR2 SYGVKD. DNA of the CDR3: TGTGCCATCAGTGATGACAGGGTAGGGAATCAGCCCCAGCATTTT. This sequence encodes CAISDDRVGNQPQHF.

The chain couples TRBV11-1 to TRBJ1-4; unclear D gene. Germline V gene lookup returns CDR1 SGHAT and CDR2 FQDESV (reference sequence). The CDR3 length is 18 residues. V was pared by 6 bases and J by 5 bases, with 25 bases between. The CDR3 nucleotides are TGTGCCAGCAGTGAACTGTGGAGTCTCCCAGTCGACAATGAAAAACTGTTTTTT. Protein sequence: CASSELWSLPVDNEKLFF.

This clone was detected a few times. This rearrangement joins TRBV9 to TRBJ2-2, with a possible D match to TRBD2 (6 bases). There are 15 residues in the CDR3. Trimming cost V 3 bases and J 2 bases, with 11 bases left between them. Germline V lookup: CDR1 SGDLS, CDR2 YYNGEE. The CDR3 sequence: CASSGGLINTGELFF. The CDR3 DNA reads as TGTGCCAGCAGCGGGGGACTTATTAACACCGGGGAGCTGTTTTTT. Together with reference TRBV9 and TRBJ2-2, the CDR3 gives the full variable domain: DSGVTQTPKHLITATGQRVTLRCSPRSGDLSVYWYQQSLDQGLQFLIQYYNGEERAKGNILERFSAQQFPDLHSELNLSSLELGDSALYFCASSGGLINTGELFFGEGSRLTVL.

This clone was seen a handful of times. V usage is TRBV19 and J usage is TRBJ1-5, with D possibly TRBD1 on 6 matching bases. Germline assignment: CDR1 LNHDA and CDR2 SQIVND (reference sequence). With 2 bases removed from V and 2 bases from J, the gap between germline ends came to 10 bases. This CDR3 comprises 15 residues. The chain's CDR3 is CASSIRDIGNQPQHF. The CDR3 DNA sequence: TGTGCCAGTAGTATAAGGGACATCGGCAATCAGCCCCAGCATTTT.

As DNA, the CDR3 is TGTGCCAGCGCCGGACAGGGGAGCACAGATACGCAGTATTTT. This sequence encodes CASAGQGSTDTQYF. This chain links TRBV9 with TRBJ2-3; 9 positions match TRBD1. The germline V gene has CDR1 SGDLS and CDR2 YYNGEE. The trim removed 7 bases at V and 0 bases at J, leaving 3 bases unmatched. This CDR3 comprises 14 residues.

The genes are TRBV7-9 and TRBJ2-3, with D tentatively TRBD1 (5 bases). From germline, CDR1 is SEHNR and CDR2 FQNEAQ (reference sequence). V was clipped by 4 bases and J by 0 bases, with 11 bases between them. The CDR3 runs to 15 residues. DNA of the CDR3: TGTGCCAGCAGCTCCAACAGGATCAGCACAGATACGCAGTATTTT. Protein: CASSSNRISTDTQYF.

The V call is TRBV7-9, the J call TRBJ1-1, with a possible D match to TRBD1 (6 bases). The CDR3 has 15 residues. Looked up from germline, CDR1 is SEHNR and CDR2 is FQNEAQ (reference sequence). V lost 5 bases and J lost 1, with 14 bases in between. In DNA, the CDR3 is TGTGCCAGCAGCCAGGGGCCGGGGCGGAACACTGAAGCTTTCTTT. It specifies CASSQGPGRNTEAFF.

CDR3 residues: CAWSETGTGALYGYTF. CDR3 DNA: TGTGCCTGGAGCGAAACCGGGACAGGGGCCCTCTATGGCTACACCTTC. This chain joins TRBV30 and TRBJ1-2, with 10 nucleotides matching TRBD1. The trim removed 3 bases at V and 4 bases at J, leaving 11 bases unmatched. Germline CDR1 GTSNPN, CDR2 SVGIG (reference sequence). The CDR3 loop spans 16 amino acids.

The chain combines TRBV6-1 with TRBJ2-7; TRBD1 matches 7 bases. This CDR3 comprises 15 residues. Germline V gene sequence: CDR1 MNHNS, CDR2 SASEGT. Trimming at V came to 3 bases and at J to 4 bases, leaving 9 bases not matched to a gene. CDR3 sequence reads: CASSEVGGGVYEQYF. CDR3 in DNA: TGTGCCAGCAGTGAGGTAGGGGGCGGCGTTTACGAGCAGTACTTC.

The genes are TRBV6-6 and TRBJ2-3, with 12 bases lining up with TRBD1. Trimming cost V 10 bases and J 5 bases; bases outside gene matches: 7. The length of the CDR3 is 14 residues. The V gene's germline CDR1 is MNHNY and CDR2 SVGAGI (reference sequence). CDR3 sequence (DNA): TGTGCCACCCGGGACAGGGGGCAATTAGATACGCAGTATTTT. This translates into CATRDRGQLDTQYF.

V usage is TRBV10-3 and J usage is TRBJ2-1; 7 nucleotides agree with TRBD2. This CDR3 comprises 15 residues. The J segment lost 6 bases and the V segment lost 0 bases, leaving 5 bases of the junction unmatched. Germline CDR1 ENHRY, CDR2 SYGVKD. CDR3 nucleotide sequence: TGTGCCATCAGTGAGTCCTCTAGCGGAAGCAATGAGCAGTTCTTC. Residues: CAISESSSGSNEQFF.

The chain employs TRBV9 and TRBJ2-7; D is uncertain. The CDR3 sequence is 15 residues long. CDR1 is SGDLS and CDR2 is YYNGEE in the germline V gene. Trimming shortened V by 5 bases and J by 3 bases, and 18 bases separated the two germline ends. The chain's CDR3 is CASRTNIVPIYEQYF. CDR3 DNA sequence: TGTGCCAGCAGAACGAACATCGTCCCCATCTACGAGCAGTACTTC.

This clone was counted only a few times. The chain employs TRBV7-8 and TRBJ1-2, with 9 bases matching TRBD1. Trimming at V came to 0 bases and at J to 8 bases, leaving 4 bases not matched to a gene. CDR1 SGHVS and CDR2 FQNEAQ come from the germline V gene. The CDR3 consists of 14 residues. The CDR3 coding sequence is TGTGCCAGCAGCTTAGCGACAGGGGGTGTCGGCTACACCTTC. Its protein product is CASSLATGGVGYTF.

This chain joins TRBV11-2 and TRBJ2-3, with TRBD1 matching 7 bases. The V gene end was trimmed by 0 bases and the J gene end by 7 bases; junction bases not matched to a gene: 7. Germline-derived CDR1 and CDR2 are SGHAT and FQNNGV. This CDR3 spans 15 amino acids. CDR3 sequence: CASSLDSGQLYTQYF. In DNA form, the CDR3 reads TGTGCCAGCAGCTTAGATTCGGGACAGCTTTATACGCAGTATTTT.

The chain couples TRBV7-3 to TRBJ2-5; 7 nucleotides agree with TRBD1. CDR1 SGHTA and CDR2 FQGTGA come from the germline V gene. This CDR3 has 14 residues. V was pared by 4 bases and J by 5 bases, with 7 bases of the junction left unmatched. The CDR3 bases are TGTGCCAGCAGCTCGACAGGGCAGTTGGAGACCCAGTACTTC. The encoded protein is CASSSTGQLETQYF.

This clone appeared a few times. The genes are TRBV2 and TRBJ1-5; possibly TRBD1 for D (6 bases). This CDR3 contains 16 residues. V lost 4 bases and J 10 bases, leaving 23 bases between the germline ends. Germline lookup yields CDR1 SNHLY and CDR2 FYNNEI. CDR3 sequence: CASSGNMGDNQGPQHF. CDR3 DNA sequence: TGTGCCAGCAGTGGGAATATGGGGGACAATCAGGGCCCCCAGCATTTT.

This chain connects TRBV19 to TRBJ1-5; D perhaps matches TRBD1 (6 bases). Trimming took 5 bases from V and 2 from J, leaving 13 bases between them. CDR1 LNHDA and CDR2 SQIVND come from the germline V gene (reference sequence). CDR3 length: 15 amino acids. CDR3 DNA: TGTGCCAGTAGTGTCCGGGACATCGGCAATCAGCCCCAGCATTTT. Amino acids: CASSVRDIGNQPQHF.